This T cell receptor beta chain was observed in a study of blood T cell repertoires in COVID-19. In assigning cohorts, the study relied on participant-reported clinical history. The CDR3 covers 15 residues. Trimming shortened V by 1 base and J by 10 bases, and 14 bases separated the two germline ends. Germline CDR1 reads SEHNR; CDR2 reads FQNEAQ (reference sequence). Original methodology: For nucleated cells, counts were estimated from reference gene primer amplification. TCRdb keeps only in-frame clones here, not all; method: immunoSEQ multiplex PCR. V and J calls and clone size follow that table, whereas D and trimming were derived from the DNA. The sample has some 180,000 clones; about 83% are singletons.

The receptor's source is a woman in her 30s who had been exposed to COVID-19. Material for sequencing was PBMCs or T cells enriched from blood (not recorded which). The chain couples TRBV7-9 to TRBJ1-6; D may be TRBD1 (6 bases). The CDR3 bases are TGTGCCAGCAGCTTAGACAGGGTAGACGGGTCACCCCTCCACTTT. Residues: CASSLDRVDGSPLHF.